This T cell receptor (beta chain) was obtained from a study of vaccination and CD4 T cells after COVID-19. Study-wide background: Participants, all vaccine recipients, received two doses of either BNT162b2 or mRNA-1273.

Regarding treatment: roughly ten-day PBMC culture with coronavirus spike peptide pools or control peptides (ViraFEST assay). The unexposed donor's CD4+ T cells were collected before the COVID-19 pandemic (2011-2018). ViraFEST used peptide pools to expand antigen-specific T cells and subsequently sequenced their TCRs. Wells contained 1.5 million to 2.5 million PBMCs each, and these were cultured with 8 to 10 IU/ml IL-2 and around 10 ug/ml peptide pools. Oncomine TCR Beta short-read sequencing was applied to DNA from cultured CD4+ T cells. TCRdb reanalysed the PCR reads using MiXCR and keeps one entry per CDR3 protein. Here the sample spans some 6,000 distinct CDR3 sequences, 25% to 30% being singletons. The trim removed 2 bases at V and 4 bases at J, leaving 9 bases unmatched. From germline, CDR1 is MNHEY and CDR2 SVGAGI. The CDR3 totals 16 residues. Judged by abundance, this clonotype is medium-sized. Antigen: not known.

The receptor was isolated from a human donor in good health. V gene TRBV6-5 combines with J gene TRBJ2-5, with TRBD2 matching 8 bases. Sequencing used CD4+ T cells from blood, cultured in vitro. The CDR3 protein is CASSYPSRAGGETQYF. DNA for the CDR3: TGTGCCAGCAGTTACCCTTCCCGGGCGGGGGGAGAGACCCAGTACTTC.